The T cell receptor (beta chain) under discussion was sequenced for a study of response to subunit inactivated influenza vaccine. Looked up from germline, CDR1 is SGHRS and CDR2 is YFSETQ. There are 14 residues in the CDR3. With 0 bases removed from V and 2 bases from J, the gap between germline ends came to 9 bases. This clonotype was counted ten times or more. Antigen unknown. TCRdb called the RT-PCR reads again in MiXCR, with one record for every CDR3 protein. The sample yields about 780,000 distinct CDR3 sequences, 15% to 20% seen once. Study-wide findings and caveats: That few new T cells are recruited by each seasonal influenza vaccination was the authors' suggestion.

The receptor was isolated from a man in his forties or fifties who received an inactivated influenza vaccine. The starting material was PBMCs from blood, obtained about 5 days after vaccination. The rearrangement links TRBV5-1 to TRBJ2-7, with D perhaps matching TRBD2 (6 bases). The CDR3 sequence is CASSLGGAPYEQYF. As DNA, the CDR3 is TGCGCCAGCAGCTTGGGCGGGGCCCCCTACGAGCAGTACTTC. Full variable domain (outside the CDR3, taken from reference TRBV5-1 and TRBJ2-7): KAGVTQTPRYLIKTRGQQVTLSCSPISGHRSVSWYQQTPGQGLQFLFEYFSETQRNKGNFPGRFSGRQFSNSRSEMNVSTLELGDSALYLCASSLGGAPYEQYFGPGTRLTVT.